This T cell receptor (beta chain) comes out of a study of T cells in Graves' hyperthyroidism and ophthalmopathy. RNA transcripts were the template for amplifying TCR beta CDR3 regions. RT-PCR in the first round (using the HTBI primer set) targeted the TCR CDR3. A single record per CDR3 protein comes from TCRdb applying MiXCR to the multiplex PCR reads. This sample yields some 620,000 distinct CDR3 sequences, of which 15% to 20% are seen a single time; 3.5% to 4% belongs to the top ten. This clonotype was observed many times. Losses at the gene ends were 2 bases for V and 1 base for J; bases not matched to a gene: 4. Germline V lookup: CDR1 SGHVS, CDR2 FQNEAQ. The CDR3 loop spans 16 amino acids.

This TCR was recovered from a woman aged 25 to 39 with Graves' hyperthyroidism. V is TRBV7-8 and J is TRBJ1-4; 7 nucleotides match TRBD1. The source material was blood. The CDR3 DNA is TGTGCCAGCAGCTTACAAGGGGGCGTAACTAATGAAAAACTGTTTTTT. It is translated as CASSLQGGVTNEKLFF.